What follows are 14 T cell receptor beta chains derived from one specimen sequenced in a study of vaccination effects on CD4 cells after COVID-19 (dated by TCRdb to between 2021 and 2024). The library came from the immunoSEQ multiplex PCR assay. TCRdb re-hosts the immuneACCESS table, in-frame sequences only. Its copies lack some clones; in the studies checked, an unresolved V gene accounts for under half of them, and the cause for the rest is not known. In all, the sample holds fewer than 30,000 clones, and about four fifths of those were seen once. The ten top clones hold about 32% of the sample. In the ViraFEST assay, PBMC were stimulated with viral peptide pools, and antigen-specific CD4+ T cell clonotypes were then identified by expansion using TCR sequencing. After around 10 days of culture, CD4+ T cells were isolated with the EasySep CD4+ T cell isolation kit. None of the healthy vaccine recipients had a prior SARS-CoV-2 infection, which was confirmed by nucleocapsid antibody tests that came back negative both before and after vaccination.

These receptors lack a known antigen. Source: CD4+ T cells from PBMCs cultured with SARS-CoV-2 spike peptides, taken before COVID-19 vaccination. What the cell subset or site label conveys for this sample: SARS-CoV-2 spike overlapping peptide pool stimulation. The receptors come from a human donor who received a COVID-19 vaccine.

The chain combines TRBV9 with TRBJ1-2; 10 bases align to TRBD1. Germline CDR1 reads SGDLS; CDR2 reads YYNGEE. This CDR3 is built from 16 residues. V lost 0 bases and J lost 5; bases outside the gene matches: 7. CDR3: CASSVGGTGEYYGYTF. In nucleotides, the CDR3 is TGTGCCAGCAGCGTAGGGGGGACAGGGGAGTATTATGGCTACACCTTC. Drawing the rest from reference TRBV9 and TRBJ1-2, the complete variable domain is DSGVTQTPKHLITATGQRVTLRCSPRSGDLSVYWYQQSLDQGLQFLIQYYNGEERAKGNILERFSAQQFPDLHSELNLSSLELGDSALYFCASSVGGTGEYYGYTFGSGTRLTVV.

The rearrangement uses TRBV4-1 and TRBJ2-3; D assignment may be TRBD1 or TRBD2 (6 bases each). The CDR3 runs 17 residues. The V and J ends lost 6 bases and 1 base respectively, with 20 bases between them. Germline loops: CDR1 MGHRA, CDR2 YSYEKL. CDR3 amino acids: CASSFYGGPTGTDTQYF. DNA for the CDR3: TGCGCCAGCAGTTTTTACGGGGGCCCGACGGGCACAGATACGCAGTATTTT.

The chain carries TRBV30 and TRBJ1-5, with a possible D match to TRBD1 (5 bases). From germline, CDR1 is GTSNPN and CDR2 SVGIG (reference sequence). Trimming took off 5 bases at V and 0 bases at J, with 8 bases between the two ends. This CDR3 region has 13 residues. As DNA, the CDR3 is TGTGCCTGGGGCAGGGATAGCAATCAGCCCCAGCATTTT. Translated: CAWGRDSNQPQHF.

This rearrangement joins TRBV29-1 to TRBJ1-3, with D possibly matching TRBD1 (6 bases). This CDR3 region has 14 residues. Germline V gene sequence: CDR1 SQVTM, CDR2 ANQGSEA. V gave up 4 bases and J gave up 0 bases, with 10 bases separating them. The CDR3 DNA is TGCAGCGTTGTACGGACAGCCTCTGGAAACACCATATATTTT. This sequence encodes CSVVRTASGNTIYF.

Note on this clone: The junction differs from germline at one of its ends, possibly a read error. The chain recombines TRBV6-5 with TRBJ2-7, with D maybe TRBD2 (6 bases). Per germline, CDR1 MNHEY and CDR2 SVGAGI. This CDR3 is 15 amino acids long. CDR3: CASRYSGGASYEQYF. The CDR3 DNA reads TGTGCCAGCAGATACTCGGGCGGGGCCTCCTACGAGCAGTACTTC.

The chain uses TRBV5-1 and TRBJ1-1; maybe TRBD1 (5 bases). This CDR3 is 14 amino acids long. Trimming left V 4 bases short and J 5 bases short, with 15 bases between. Germline V CDR1 and CDR2: SGHRS, YFSETQ. The chain's CDR3 is CASSIGTPGTEAFF. CDR3 in DNA: TGCGCCAGCAGCATAGGGACCCCGGGTACTGAAGCTTTCTTT.

The chain joins TRBV11-3 to TRBJ2-2; TRBD1 matches at 11 bases. CDR3 length: 15 amino acids. The trim removed 4 bases at V and 5 bases at J, leaving 3 bases unmatched. Germline V lookup: CDR1 SGHNT, CDR2 YENEEA. CDR3 nucleotides: TGTGCCAGCAGCTCGGACAGGGGGCGGACCGGGGAGCTGTTTTTT. As protein: CASSSDRGRTGELFF.

This chain connects TRBV19 to TRBJ2-1, with unresolved D. Per germline, CDR1 LNHDA and CDR2 SQIVND (reference sequence). Between the trimmed V and J ends, which lost 2 bases and 0 bases, there was a span of 14 bases. There are 17 residues in the CDR3. The CDR3 region is CASSISGVGSSYNEQFF. The CDR3, as DNA: TGTGCCAGTAGTATATCTGGGGTCGGAAGCTCCTACAATGAGCAGTTCTTC.

This clone was seen a single time. The gene calls are TRBV30 and TRBJ2-7; 14 positions agree with TRBD2. CDR1 and CDR2 from the germline V gene are GTSNPN and SVGIG (reference sequence). The CDR3 length is 15 residues. The trim removed 1 base at V and 2 bases at J, leaving 1 base unmatched. For the CDR3, the DNA is TGTGCCTGGAGTGAGGGACTAGCGGGAGCCTACGAGCAGTACTTC. Translated, it gives CAWSEGLAGAYEQYF.

A word on this clone: One end of the junction varies from germline; a read error may be responsible. This sequence joins TRBV5-1 and TRBJ2-3; D is perhaps TRBD1 (6 bases). The germline CDR1 and CDR2 sequences are SGHRS and YFSETQ. The CDR3 spans 17 residues. In nucleotides, the CDR3 is TGCGCCAGCAGCTTGCCTCCTTACAGGGACCGCACGGATACGCAGTATTTT. Its translation is CASSLPPYRDRTDTQYF.

The J gene is TRBJ1-2, the V gene TRBV28, with 7 bases fitting TRBD1. Germline V gives CDR1 MDHEN, CDR2 SYDVKM. CDR3 size: 14 residues. Trimming took 8 bases from V and 2 from J; bases not matched to a gene: 8. CDR3 coding DNA: TGTGCCAGCCGTCCACAGGGGATGAACTATGGCTACACCTTC. Translation gives CASRPQGMNYGYTF.

This clone has only one observation. CDR3 protein: CASGGQAKNIQYF. The CDR3 bases are TGTGCCAGCGGAGGACAGGCCAAAAACATTCAGTACTTC. The chain uses TRBV9 and TRBJ2-4; tentative D call: TRBD1 (6 bases). The CDR3 sequence is 13 residues long. V lost 7 bases and J lost 1, with 9 bases in between. Germline V lookup: CDR1 SGDLS, CDR2 YYNGEE.

The chain uses TRBV7-9 and TRBJ1-1; D is uncertain. The CDR3 spans 12 residues. Germline CDR1 and CDR2: SEHNR and FQNEAQ (reference sequence). Trimming left V 1 base short and J 5 bases short, with 5 bases between. The CDR3 spells CASSLGSTEAFF. The CDR3 DNA is TGTGCCAGCAGCTTAGGATCGACTGAAGCTTTCTTT.

The V call is TRBV7-9, the J call TRBJ1-1; TRBD1 is a possible D gene (6 bases). The CDR3 consists of 14 residues. V was clipped by 1 base and J by 4 bases, with 10 bases between them. The germline CDR1 and CDR2 sequences are SEHNR and FQNEAQ (reference sequence). The CDR3 sequence is CASSLEGGGTEAFF. In nucleotides, the CDR3 is TGTGCCAGCAGCTTAGAGGGGGGGGGCACTGAAGCTTTCTTT.